A single sample gave rise to the 21 T cell receptor beta chains below, sequenced in a study of identical twins. TCRdb itself ran the 5' RACE reads through MiXCR, one entry per CDR3 protein. The sample has around 1.7 million distinct CDR3 sequences; around a third are singletons. The sample comprised cord blood. Receptors originate from a newborn girl in good health.

This clonotype turned up a few times. This chain links TRBV29-1 with TRBJ1-2, with no clear D. This CDR3 has 10 residues. Germline V CDR1 and CDR2: SQVTM, ANQGSEA. V gave up 6 bases and J gave up 8 bases, with 10 bases separating them. This CDR3 reads CSVDSWGYTF. In DNA, the CDR3 is TGCAGCGTAGATAGTTGGGGCTACACCTTC.

This clonotype was recorded at least ten times. The V call is TRBV20-1, the J call TRBJ1-2, with D unclear. The CDR3 length is 12 residues. Trimming took off 0 bases at V and 4 bases at J, with 6 bases between the two ends. CDR1 DFQATT and CDR2 SNEGSKA come from the germline V gene (reference sequence). The CDR3 sequence is CSAREATYGYTF. The CDR3 DNA is TGCAGTGCTAGAGAGGCAACCTATGGCTACACCTTC.

The CDR3 DNA follows: TGTGCCACCAGCAGTGACCGAAGGGCACAAGATACGCAGTATTTT. It specifies CATSSDRRAQDTQYF. The V and J genes are TRBV15 and TRBJ2-3, with D unresolved. Germline lookup yields CDR1 LNHNV and CDR2 YYDKDF (reference sequence). The V end was cut by 3 bases, the J end by 5 bases, with 15 bases between. The CDR3 loop spans 15 amino acids.

The rearrangement joins TRBV6-1 to TRBJ2-7, with D tentatively TRBD1 (5 bases). Trimming removed 7 bases at V and 4 bases at J, with 14 bases between. Per germline, CDR1 MNHNS and CDR2 SASEGT. CDR3 length: 13 amino acids. The CDR3: CASTHKGVYEQYF. The CDR3 region has the DNA TGTGCCAGCACCCACAAAGGGGTTTACGAGCAGTACTTC.

The CDR3 sequence: CASSLMGINEQYF. CDR3 DNA sequence: TGTGCCAGCAGTTTGATGGGGATAAATGAGCAGTACTTC. This chain joins TRBV28 and TRBJ2-7; unclear D gene. The V gene lost 3 bases and the J gene lost 7 bases, with 13 bases spanning the gap. CDR3 length: 13 residues. Germline assignment: CDR1 MDHEN and CDR2 SYDVKM.

This clonotype appeared a few times. The genes are TRBV9 and TRBJ2-7; a possible D gene is TRBD2 (8 bases). This CDR3 comprises 15 residues. Trimming removed 4 bases from V and 2 bases from J, with 16 bases in between. CDR1 is SGDLS and CDR2 is YYNGEE in the germline V gene. DNA of the CDR3: TGTGCCAGCAGCCCCCAGGGGGGACTAGCCTACGAGCAGTACTTC. Translated: CASSPQGGLAYEQYF. Variable domain in full (rest from reference TRBV9 and TRBJ2-7): DSGVTQTPKHLITATGQRVTLRCSPRSGDLSVYWYQQSLDQGLQFLIQYYNGEERAKGNILERFSAQQFPDLHSELNLSSLELGDSALYFCASSPQGGLAYEQYFGPGTRLTVT.

The chain joins TRBV12-3 or TRBV12-4 to TRBJ2-5; no clear D gene. With 4 bases removed from V and 11 bases from J, the gap between germline ends came to 17 bases. This CDR3 comprises 13 residues. As DNA, the CDR3 is TGTGCCAGCAGTTCGGGTAGCTACGATGAGCAGTACTTC. This sequence encodes CASSSGSYDEQYF.

This clonotype has at least ten counts. The chain uses TRBV4-1 and TRBJ2-6; D is unresolved. Per the germline V gene, CDR1 is MGHRA and CDR2 is YSYEKL. This CDR3 region has 15 residues. Trimming removed 1 base at V and 0 bases at J, with 4 bases between. CDR3 sequence (DNA): TGCGCCAGCAGCCAAGTCTCCTCTGGGGCCAACGTCCTGACTTTC. Translation: CASSQVSSGANVLTF.

This clonotype has only a few counts. The chain combines TRBV10-3 with TRBJ2-4; possible D gene TRBD2, 6 bases. The CDR3 is 14 amino acids. Germline CDR1 ENHRY, CDR2 SYGVKD. The V end was cut by 4 bases, the J end by 5 bases, with 12 bases between. DNA of the CDR3: TGTGCCATCAGTGTGGCGGGATCGGAAAACATTCAGTACTTC. As protein: CAISVAGSENIQYF.

There are many counts of this clonotype. The rearrangement uses TRBV12-3 or TRBV12-4 and TRBJ2-7, with TRBD2 matching 10 bases. The CDR3 consists of 14 residues. V dropped 3 bases and J dropped 5; count of bases not matched to a gene: 4. CDR3 DNA sequence: TGTGCCAGCAGTTTGGTAGCGGGAGGCCACGAGCAGTACTTC. The encoded protein is CASSLVAGGHEQYF.

A few counts support this clonotype. The chain is built from TRBV4-1 and TRBJ2-1, with TRBD2 identical over 10 bases. The CDR3 extends over 15 amino acids. Per the germline V gene, CDR1 is MGHRA and CDR2 is YSYEKL. Losses at the gene ends were 2 bases for V and 9 bases for J; bases not matched to a gene: 7. The CDR3 nucleotides are TGCGCCAGCAGCCAATTCACACTAGCGGGATGTGAGCAGTTCTTC. This gives the protein CASSQFTLAGCEQFF.

This rearrangement joins TRBV4-2 to TRBJ2-7; D tentatively reads TRBD1 or TRBD2 (6 bases each). The CDR3 is 15 amino acids. The ends were cut back, 4 bases at V and 2 bases at J, with 15 bases in the middle. Germline lookup yields CDR1 LGHNA and CDR2 YNFKEQ. The CDR3 sequence is CASSLIAEGAYEQYF. The CDR3 DNA follows: TGTGCCAGCAGCCTAATAGCGGAGGGGGCCTACGAGCAGTACTTC.

The chain uses TRBV4-1 and TRBJ1-5; TRBD1 aligns across 7 bases. V was clipped by 2 bases and J by 1 base; unmatched bases: 5. The CDR3 is 16 amino acids. CDR1 is MGHRA and CDR2 is YSYEKL in the germline V gene. The CDR3 reads CASSQTTGLSNQPQHF. The CDR3 nucleotides are TGCGCCAGCAGCCAAACGACAGGGCTAAGCAATCAGCCCCAGCATTTT.

This clonotype showed up just once. V and J are TRBV15 and TRBJ2-5, with D hard to call. The closer fit of TRBJ2-7 to the DNA end suggests the J call may be wrong. This CDR3 is built from 13 residues. Germline V lookup: CDR1 LNHNV, CDR2 YYDKDF (reference sequence). The CDR3 loop is CATSRDRDYEQYF. For the CDR3, the DNA is TGTGCCACCAGCAGGGACCGAGACTACGAGCAGTACTTC.

The table lists this clonotype with a count of one. The rearrangement links TRBV20-1 to TRBJ2-7; D perhaps matches TRBD1 (6 bases). The V end lost 1 base, the J end lost 7 bases, and 20 bases lay between the germline ends. The CDR3 runs 15 residues. CDR1 and CDR2 (germline): DFQATT, SNEGSKA (reference sequence). For the CDR3, the DNA is TGCAGTGCTAGAGTTGTGGGGGCAACGAACAATGAGCAGTACTTC. This codes for CSARVVGATNNEQYF.

Comments on this clonotype: This may come from a read error, since a much larger clone is one base off. This chain joins TRBV5-1 and TRBJ2-3, with TRBD2 matching 9 bases. Per germline, CDR1 SGHRS and CDR2 YFSETQ. The trim removed 1 base at V and 6 bases at J, leaving 6 bases unmatched. The CDR3 has 15 amino acids. The CDR3 nucleotides read TGCGCCAGCAGCTTGACGGCGGGGGGGCAGGATACGCAGTATTTT. Amino acids: CASSLTAGGQDTQYF.

The DNA for the CDR3 is TGTGCCAGCAGCCAACCTGGACTTGTCGGGGTGGGGGAAAAACTGTTTTTT. This encodes CASSQPGLVGVGEKLFF. The chain uses TRBV4-2 and TRBJ1-4, with no clear D. V was cut by 2 bases and J by 8 bases, with 21 bases left in between. CDR1 is LGHNA and CDR2 is YNFKEQ in the germline V gene. This CDR3 has 17 residues.

The chain has TRBV9 and TRBJ1-2; no clear D gene. The CDR3 has 15 amino acids. Germline CDR1 and CDR2: SGDLS and YYNGEE. Trimming pared 5 bases from V and 4 bases from J, leaving 18 bases between. The CDR3 DNA reads as TGTGCCAGCAGTGGTGGAAGGGTCAGCGCCTATGGCTACACCTTC. Its protein is CASSGGRVSAYGYTF.

The chain couples TRBV2 to TRBJ2-4; D is possibly TRBD1 or TRBD2 (5 bases each). The CDR3 runs 18 residues. V was shortened by 5 bases and J by 0 bases, with 20 bases between the two germline ends. CDR1 is SNHLY and CDR2 is FYNNEI in the germline V gene. For the CDR3, the DNA is TGTGCCAGCAGTAGAGGGCAGGGCCCCACCTTAGCCAAAAACATTCAGTACTTC. It encodes CASSRGQGPTLAKNIQYF.

V is TRBV7-9 and J is TRBJ2-7, with D perhaps matching TRBD2 (6 bases). From germline, CDR1 is SEHNR and CDR2 FQNEAQ (reference sequence). Trimming stripped 2 bases from V and 9 bases from J, with 17 bases between. The CDR3 spans 14 residues. This CDR3 is CASSLSGGTHGQYF. CDR3 coding DNA: TGTGCCAGCAGCTTATCGGGCGGGACCCATGGGCAGTACTTC.

A few counts support this clonotype. The chain has TRBV15 and TRBJ2-3; D is ambiguous. CDR3 length equals 13 residues. Germline CDR1 reads LNHNV; CDR2 reads YYDKDF (reference sequence). V gave up 1 base and J gave up 5 bases, with 7 bases separating them. CDR3 in amino acids: CATSRGVRDTQYF. In nucleotides, the CDR3 is TGTGCCACCAGCAGAGGGGTACGAGATACGCAGTATTTT.